The clone carrying this T cell receptor (beta chain) was detected many times. The record originates from a study of T cells in Graves' hyperthyroidism and ophthalmopathy. V lost 7 bases and J 7 bases, leaving 13 bases between the germline ends. The CDR3 spans 12 residues. Authors of the study amplified TCR beta CDR3 regions from RNA transcripts. Researchers ran a first-round RT-PCR on the TCR CDR3 using the HTBI primer set. TCRdb processed the multiplex PCR reads anew with MiXCR; each CDR3 protein has one entry. The sample shows almost 600,000 distinct CDR3 sequences, around 14% of them seen only once.

The sequence derives from a woman younger than 45 with Graves' hyperthyroidism that later progressed to Graves' ophthalmopathy. V and J are TRBV12-3 or TRBV12-4 and TRBJ1-1; tentatively, D is TRBD1 (6 bases). Sample: blood. CDR3 nucleotide sequence: TGTGCCAGCACCCTGGACAGAGTTGAAGCTTTCTTT. This encodes CASTLDRVEAFF.